The entry below describes one T cell receptor (beta chain). This clonotype is considered hyperexpanded (1% or more). Its antigen is still unknown. It has no much larger one-base neighbor in the sample; base qualities were not kept. Unmatched junction bases come to 0, with V trimmed by 2 bases and J by 3 bases. Counted from cysteine to phenylalanine, this CDR3 has 15 amino acids. Only the CDR3 part of the read is kept: 45 bases, read in frame from the first base. CDR1 is given as MRHNA and CDR2 as SNTAGT, both from the germline V gene. The library was built by means of 5' RACE. Two rounds of PCR with Phusion High-Fidelity polymerase amplified TCRbeta, with sample-specific barcodes added in the primers. TCRbeta libraries were made through template-switch cDNA synthesis using SMARTScribe reverse transcriptase and a TRBC-specific primer. After barcoding, samples were pooled and then prepared using the NEBNext Ultra DNA Library Prep Kit for Illumina. Sequencing of the libraries took place on an Illumina MiSeq using the MiSeq reagent kit v2, 300 cycles. Per the authors' processing: Reads were demultiplexed by barcode with Jemultiplexer and were aligned with MiTCR using default parameters. VDJtools filtered out non-functional sequences; clonotypes were defined by amino acid sequence, with frequencies based on assigned sequence reads. The clonal space homeostasis analysis grouped clonotypes by frequency into over-represented (0.05-1), large, medium and small bins. TCRdb handled the public reads itself, with Q25 trimming in fastp and clone calling in MiXCR, and kept productive beta chains. CDR3 protein sequences are deduplicated, and each keeps its most common genes and DNA. TCRdb's processing, not the authors' own work, is the source of the V and J calls. For this sample there are 650 to 900 distinct CDR3 sequences; 30% appear just once. The ten most abundant clones make up roughly 25% of the sample.

These data originate in a study of MAIT cells during Salmonella Paratyphi A infection (dated by TCRdb to 2016 to 2017). With regard to the full study: A single dose of 1-5x10^3 CFU of S. Paratyphi A strain NVGH308 was ingested by adult volunteers aged 18 to 60. Ciprofloxacin 500 mg twice daily for 14 days, starting at diagnosis, was given to diagnosed volunteers.

Beyond this particular receptor, the publication reports: MAIT TRBV usage was oligoclonal with a preference for TRBV20 and TRBV6, and infection appeared not to change this usage. The space taken up by over-represented MAIT clonotypes dropped significantly from baseline to mid-infection (around 0.15 to 0.10), while post-infection showed no significant difference. Compared with healthy controls, diagnosed volunteers had more expansion or contraction among the top five MAIT clonotypes (about 0.5 versus 0.13), suggesting that infection reshaped the repertoire. The availability of volunteer samples limited the sample sizes, but these sizes were considered adequate to detect differences between groups.

The intended sense of this specimen's time point label: before S. Paratyphi A challenge (baseline). MAIT cells were defined as Valpha7.2+ CD161+ T cells and were identified and sorted by flow cytometry. Over time, circulating MAIT cell TCRbeta repertoires were profiled in five to seven volunteers who came down with enteric fever following controlled oral challenge with live Salmonella Paratyphi A. MAIT cell samples were contributed by each diagnosed volunteer at pre-infection, mid-infection and post-infection timepoints. A diagnosis of enteric fever required Paratyphi A bacteremia and/or a persistent fever above 38 degrees C that lasted more than 12 hours. Challenged volunteers were diagnosed with infection sometime between day 4 and day 7 after challenge. For RNA extraction, between about 5,000 and 11,000 MAIT cells per sample were sorted directly into RNAqueous-Micro lysis buffer. Lymphoprep gradient centrifugation was used to isolate peripheral blood mononuclear cells from blood samples and leukocyte cones. Cell sorting used a BD FACSAria Fusion or BD FACSAria III sorter.

Here the chain combines TRBV6-4 and TRBJ2-3; TRBD2 aligns with 12 central bases. The source is a person aged 18 to 70 who was deliberately infected with Salmonella Paratyphi A in a paratyphoid fever challenge study. The sequencing here drew on MAIT cells from blood, taken at the first sampling point of the challenge study. The DNA sequence is TGTGCCAGCAGTGACGGGACTAGCGGGACAGATACGCAGTATTTT. This translates into CASSDGTSGTDTQYF.